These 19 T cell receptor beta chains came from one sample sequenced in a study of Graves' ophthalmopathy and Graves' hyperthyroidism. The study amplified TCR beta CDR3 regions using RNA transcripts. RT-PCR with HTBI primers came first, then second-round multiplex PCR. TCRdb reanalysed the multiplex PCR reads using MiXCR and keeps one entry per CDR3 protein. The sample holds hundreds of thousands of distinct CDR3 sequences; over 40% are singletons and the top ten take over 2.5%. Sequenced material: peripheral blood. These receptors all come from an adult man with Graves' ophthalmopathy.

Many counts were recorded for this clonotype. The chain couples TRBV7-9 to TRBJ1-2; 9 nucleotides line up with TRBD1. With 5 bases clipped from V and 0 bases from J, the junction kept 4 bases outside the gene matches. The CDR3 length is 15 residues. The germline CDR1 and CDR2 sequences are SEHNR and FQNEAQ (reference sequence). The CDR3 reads CASSGDRATNYGYTF. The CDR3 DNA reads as TGTGCCAGCAGCGGGGACAGGGCCACTAACTATGGCTACACCTTC.

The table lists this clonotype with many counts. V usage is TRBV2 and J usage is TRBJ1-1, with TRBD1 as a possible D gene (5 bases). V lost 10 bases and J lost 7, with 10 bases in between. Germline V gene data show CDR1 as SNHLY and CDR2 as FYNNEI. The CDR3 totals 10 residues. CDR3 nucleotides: TGTGCCATCCGGGACTATGAAGCTTTCTTT. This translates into CAIRDYEAFF.

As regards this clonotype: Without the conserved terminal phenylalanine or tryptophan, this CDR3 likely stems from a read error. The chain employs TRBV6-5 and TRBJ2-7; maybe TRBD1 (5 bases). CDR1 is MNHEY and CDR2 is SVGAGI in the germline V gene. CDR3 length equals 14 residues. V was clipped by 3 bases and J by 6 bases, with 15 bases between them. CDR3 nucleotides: TGTGCCAGCAGTTATGGGCAGGGTACGGCCGAGCAGTACCTC. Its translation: CASSYGQGTAEQYL.

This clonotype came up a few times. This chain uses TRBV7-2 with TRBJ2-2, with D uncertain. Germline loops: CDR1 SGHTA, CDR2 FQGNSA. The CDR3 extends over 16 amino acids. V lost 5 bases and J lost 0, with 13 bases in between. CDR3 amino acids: CASSPRSSPNTGELFF. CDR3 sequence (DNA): TGTGCCAGCAGCCCCAGAAGCAGTCCGAACACCGGGGAGCTGTTTTTT.

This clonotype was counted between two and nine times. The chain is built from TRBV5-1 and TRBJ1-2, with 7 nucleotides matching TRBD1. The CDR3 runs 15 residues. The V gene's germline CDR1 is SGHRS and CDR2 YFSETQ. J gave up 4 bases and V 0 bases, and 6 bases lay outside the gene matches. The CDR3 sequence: CASSLARQGLYGYTF. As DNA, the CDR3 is TGCGCCAGCAGCTTGGCCAGACAGGGTCTCTATGGCTACACCTTC.

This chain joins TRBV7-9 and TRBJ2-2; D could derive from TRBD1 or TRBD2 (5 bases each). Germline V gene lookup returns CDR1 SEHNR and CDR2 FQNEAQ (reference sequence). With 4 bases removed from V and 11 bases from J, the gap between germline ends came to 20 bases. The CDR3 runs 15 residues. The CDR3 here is CASSSRGLRPGELFF. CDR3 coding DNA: TGTGCCAGCAGCTCACGGGGCTTAAGGCCGGGCGAGCTGTTTTTT.

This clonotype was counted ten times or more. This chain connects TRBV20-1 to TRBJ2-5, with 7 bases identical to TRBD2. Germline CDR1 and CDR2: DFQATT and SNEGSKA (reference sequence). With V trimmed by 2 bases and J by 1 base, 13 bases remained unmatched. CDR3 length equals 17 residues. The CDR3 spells CSARHPLGTSAQETQYF. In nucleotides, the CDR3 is TGCAGTGCTAGACATCCCCTTGGCACTAGCGCCCAAGAGACCCAGTACTTC.

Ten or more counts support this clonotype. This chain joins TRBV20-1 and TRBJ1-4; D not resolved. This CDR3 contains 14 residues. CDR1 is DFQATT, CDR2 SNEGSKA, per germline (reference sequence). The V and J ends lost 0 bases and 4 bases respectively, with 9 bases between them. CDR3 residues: CSAREPSGNEKLFF. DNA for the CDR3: TGCAGTGCTAGAGAACCGTCCGGTAATGAAAAACTGTTTTTT.

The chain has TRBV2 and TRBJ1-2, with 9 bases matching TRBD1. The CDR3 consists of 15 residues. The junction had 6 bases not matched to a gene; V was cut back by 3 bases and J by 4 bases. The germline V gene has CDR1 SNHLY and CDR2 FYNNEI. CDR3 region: CASSERTGVGYGYTF. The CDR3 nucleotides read TGTGCCAGCAGTGAGCGGACAGGGGTTGGCTATGGCTACACCTTC.

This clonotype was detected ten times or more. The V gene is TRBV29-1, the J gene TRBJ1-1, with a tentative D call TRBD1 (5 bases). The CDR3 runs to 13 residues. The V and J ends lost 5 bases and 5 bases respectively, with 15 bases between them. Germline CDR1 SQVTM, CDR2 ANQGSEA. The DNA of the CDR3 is TGCAGCGTTATGCGGTTGTGGGGGACTGAAGCTTTCTTT. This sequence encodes CSVMRLWGTEAFF.

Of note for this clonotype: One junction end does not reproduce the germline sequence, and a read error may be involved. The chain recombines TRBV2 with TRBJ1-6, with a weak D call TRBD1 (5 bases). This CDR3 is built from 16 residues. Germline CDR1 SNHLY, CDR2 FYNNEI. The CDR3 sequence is CASSLDRTHNNLPLHF. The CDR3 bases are TGTGCCAGCAGTCTCGACCGGACACACAATAATTTACCCCTTCACTTT. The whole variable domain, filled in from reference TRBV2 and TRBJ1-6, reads EPEVTQTPSHQVTQMGQEVILRCVPISNHLYFYWYRQILGQKVEFLVSFYNNEISEKSEIFDDQFSVERPDGSNFTLKIRSTKLEDSAMYFCASSLDRTHNNLPLHFGNGTRLTVT.

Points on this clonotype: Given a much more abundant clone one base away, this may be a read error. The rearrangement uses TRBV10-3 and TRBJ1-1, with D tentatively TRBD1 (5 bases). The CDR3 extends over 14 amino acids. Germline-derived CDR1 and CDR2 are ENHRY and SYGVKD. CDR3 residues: CASSPTLDGGEAFF. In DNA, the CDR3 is TGTGCCAGCAGTCCGACGTTGGACGGGGGTGAAGCTTTCTTT.

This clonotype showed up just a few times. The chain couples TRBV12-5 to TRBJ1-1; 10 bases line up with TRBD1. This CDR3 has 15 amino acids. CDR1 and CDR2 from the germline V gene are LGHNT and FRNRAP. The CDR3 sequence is CASSLLGQGVTEAFF. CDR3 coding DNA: TGTGCCAGCAGTTTACTCGGACAGGGGGTTACTGAAGCTTTCTTT.

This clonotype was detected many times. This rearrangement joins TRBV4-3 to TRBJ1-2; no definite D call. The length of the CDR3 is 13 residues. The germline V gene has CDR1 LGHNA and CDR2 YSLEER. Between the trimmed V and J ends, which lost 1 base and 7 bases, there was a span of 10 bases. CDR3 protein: CASSQVSDGGYTF. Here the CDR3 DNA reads TGCGCCAGCAGCCAAGTTTCCGACGGTGGCTACACCTTC.

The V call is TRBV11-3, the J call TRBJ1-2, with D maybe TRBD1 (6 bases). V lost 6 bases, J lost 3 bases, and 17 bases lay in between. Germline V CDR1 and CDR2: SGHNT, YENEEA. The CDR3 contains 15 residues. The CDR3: CASSLLGAGDYGYTF. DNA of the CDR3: TGTGCCAGCAGTTTACTGGGGGCGGGGGACTATGGCTACACCTTC.

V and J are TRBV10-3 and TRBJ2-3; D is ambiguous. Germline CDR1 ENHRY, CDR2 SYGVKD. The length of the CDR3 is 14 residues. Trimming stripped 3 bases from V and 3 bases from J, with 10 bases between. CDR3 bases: TGTGCCATCAGTGATATGGTGGCAACAGATACGCAGTATTTT. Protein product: CAISDMVATDTQYF.

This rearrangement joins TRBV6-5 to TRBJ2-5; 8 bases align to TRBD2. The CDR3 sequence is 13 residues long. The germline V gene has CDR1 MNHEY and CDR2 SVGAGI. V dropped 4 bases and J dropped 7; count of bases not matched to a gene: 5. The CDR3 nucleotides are TGTGCCAGCAGTTCAGCGGGGGAGGGGACCCAGTACTTC. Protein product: CASSSAGEGTQYF.

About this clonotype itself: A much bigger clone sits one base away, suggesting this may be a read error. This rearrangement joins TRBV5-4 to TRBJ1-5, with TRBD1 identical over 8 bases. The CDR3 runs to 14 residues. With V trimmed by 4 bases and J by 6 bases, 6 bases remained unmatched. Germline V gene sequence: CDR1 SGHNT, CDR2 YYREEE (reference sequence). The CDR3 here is CASSIQGEAQPQHF. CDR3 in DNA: TGTGCCAGCAGCATACAGGGGGAGGCTCAGCCCCAGCATTTT.

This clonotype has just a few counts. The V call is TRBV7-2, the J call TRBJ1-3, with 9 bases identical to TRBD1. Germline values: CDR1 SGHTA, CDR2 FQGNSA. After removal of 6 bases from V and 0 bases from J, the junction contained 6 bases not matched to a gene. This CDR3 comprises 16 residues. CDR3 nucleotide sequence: TGTGCCAGCAGACTCCGGGACAGGGACTCTGGAAACACCATATATTTT. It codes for CASRLRDRDSGNTIYF.